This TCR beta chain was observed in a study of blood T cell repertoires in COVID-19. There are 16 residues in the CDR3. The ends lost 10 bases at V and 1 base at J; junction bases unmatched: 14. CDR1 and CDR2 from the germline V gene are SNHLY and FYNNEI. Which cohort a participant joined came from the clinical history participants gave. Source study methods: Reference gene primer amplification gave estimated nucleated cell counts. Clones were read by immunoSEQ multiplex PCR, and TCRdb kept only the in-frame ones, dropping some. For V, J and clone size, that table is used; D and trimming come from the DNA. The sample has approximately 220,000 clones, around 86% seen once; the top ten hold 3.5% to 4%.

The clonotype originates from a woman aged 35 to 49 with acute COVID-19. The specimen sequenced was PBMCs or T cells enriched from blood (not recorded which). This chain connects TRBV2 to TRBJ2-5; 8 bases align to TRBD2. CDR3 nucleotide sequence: TGTGCCATCATACCCTTAGCGGGAAGCTCCCAAGAGACCCAGTACTTC. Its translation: CAIIPLAGSSQETQYF.